The 23 T cell receptor beta chains given below trace back to one sample, sequenced in a study of regulatory T cells in long-lasting Graves disease. Time point noted: newly diagnosed GD, antithyroid drugs for less than 3 months. Following extraction of RNA from PBMCs, that RNA was used to make the TCR library. iRepertoire HTBI primers and Arm-PCR of CDR3 regions built TCR beta libraries. From the multiplex PCR reads, TCRdb called clonotypes with MiXCR, one entry per CDR3 protein. The data hold over 200,000 distinct CDR3 sequences, with approximately 18% observed a single time. Separately, the same data were catalogued under a study of T cells in Graves' hyperthyroidism and ophthalmopathy.

The input for sequencing was peripheral blood mononuclear cells (PBMCs), taken at new diagnosis, from a patient treated with antithyroid drugs. These receptors were collected from a young woman with Graves disease.

Turning to this clonotype: A much bigger clone sits one base away, suggesting this may be a read error. The genes are TRBV9 and TRBJ2-7; D may be TRBD2 (6 bases). This CDR3 spans 14 amino acids. From germline, CDR1 is SGDLS and CDR2 YYNGEE. CDR3 nucleotide sequence: TGTGCCAGCAGCGTAGAAAGGGGACTCGGCGAGCAGCACTTC. This translates into CASSVERGLGEQHF.

On this clonotype itself: Germline and junction disagree at one end, which may indicate a read error. CDR3 region: CASSFRGGRFYNEQFF. For the CDR3, the DNA is TGTGCCAGCAGCTTTCGGGGGGGGCGTTTTTACAATGAGCAGTTCTTC. The chain carries TRBV5-1 and TRBJ2-1; the match to TRBD2 covers 8 bases. Germline loops: CDR1 SGHRS, CDR2 YFSETQ. The CDR3 runs to 16 residues.

In this sample, this clonotype turned up a few times. The V call is TRBV5-4, the J call TRBJ2-1, with 9 bases fitting TRBD2. The germline gives CDR1 SGHNT, CDR2 YYREEE (reference sequence). The CDR3 is 15 amino acids. Trimming cost V 0 bases and J 9 bases; bases outside gene matches: 7. The DNA of the CDR3 is TGTGCCAGCAGCTTGGTGGCGGGGGGGCTTGGTGAGCAGTTCTTC. This sequence encodes CASSLVAGGLGEQFF.

This clonotype showed up many times. The chain joins TRBV5-1 to TRBJ1-1; the match to TRBD1 covers 7 bases. The CDR3 totals 14 residues. Germline V gene sequence: CDR1 SGHRS, CDR2 YFSETQ. The J segment lost 3 bases and the V segment lost 0 bases, leaving 2 bases of the junction unmatched. In nucleotides, the CDR3 is TGCGCCAGCAGCTTGGATACAGGGGACACTGAAGCTTTCTTT. Translating gives CASSLDTGDTEAFF. The full variable domain, in which reference TRBV5-1 and TRBJ1-1 provide the parts outside the CDR3, is KAGVTQTPRYLIKTRGQQVTLSCSPISGHRSVSWYQQTPGQGLQFLFEYFSETQRNKGNFPGRFSGRQFSNSRSEMNVSTLELGDSALYLCASSLDTGDTEAFFGQGTRLTVV.

This clonotype appeared many times. The V and J genes are TRBV6-4 and TRBJ2-7; tentatively, D is TRBD1 (6 bases). Looked up from germline, CDR1 is MRHNA and CDR2 is SNTAGT. The CDR3 length is 14 residues. V dropped 3 bases and J dropped 3 bases, with 12 bases sitting between them. CDR3 sequence: CASSEGGHFYEQYF. The CDR3 bases are TGTGCCAGCAGTGAAGGGGGACACTTCTACGAGCAGTACTTC.

This clonotype has at least ten counts. In DNA form, the CDR3 reads TGTGCCAGCAGCTTACAGACAGTAGGCTATGGCTACACCTTC. Protein: CASSLQTVGYGYTF. The chain combines TRBV7-2 with TRBJ1-2; D may be TRBD1 (5 bases). Germline-derived CDR1 and CDR2 are SGHTA and FQGNSA. Trimming removed 2 bases from V and 4 bases from J, with 11 bases in between. This CDR3 has 14 amino acids.

The rearrangement links TRBV9 to TRBJ2-2; 7 bases map to TRBD1. With 4 bases clipped from V and 6 bases from J, the junction kept 12 bases outside the gene matches. The CDR3 contains 16 residues. Per the germline V gene, CDR1 is SGDLS and CDR2 is YYNGEE. The CDR3 loop reads CASSLHRGPGAGELFF. CDR3 coding DNA: TGTGCCAGCAGCTTGCACAGGGGCCCCGGGGCCGGGGAGCTGTTTTTT.

This clonotype was found a few times. The chain has TRBV6-1 and TRBJ2-7; 10 bases map to TRBD1. J was trimmed by 3 bases and V by 4 bases; bases with no gene match: 6. The CDR3 is 15 amino acids. The V gene's germline CDR1 is MNHNS and CDR2 SASEGT. CDR3 residues: CASSGGTGAFYEQYF. CDR3 DNA: TGTGCCAGCAGTGGAGGGACAGGGGCCTTCTACGAGCAGTACTTC.

In this sample, this clonotype turned up many times. This sequence joins TRBV5-4 and TRBJ2-2; D tentatively reads TRBD1 or TRBD2 (5 bases each). V was shortened by 1 base and J by 4 bases, with 14 bases between the two germline ends. Germline V lookup: CDR1 SGHNT, CDR2 YYREEE (reference sequence). This CDR3 comprises 16 residues. CDR3: CASSLLGRDSTGELFF. CDR3 DNA sequence: TGTGCCAGCAGCTTGTTGGGACGAGATAGCACCGGGGAGCTGTTTTTT.

CDR3 region: CASSKRTSGTADTQYF. The CDR3 DNA reads TGTGCCAGCAGTAAAAGGACTAGCGGGACCGCAGATACGCAGTATTTT. V and J are TRBV11-2 and TRBJ2-3, with 12 positions matching TRBD2. The CDR3 covers 16 residues. Trimming took 6 bases from V and 4 from J; bases not matched to a gene: 8. Germline V gene sequence: CDR1 SGHAT, CDR2 FQNNGV.

This clonotype was observed at least ten times. The V call is TRBV5-1, the J call TRBJ1-2, with D maybe TRBD1 (5 bases). The CDR3 extends over 13 amino acids. In germline, CDR1 is SGHRS, CDR2 YFSETQ. Trimming shortened V by 0 bases and J by 10 bases, and 13 bases separated the two germline ends. The CDR3 loop is CASSLGEEGFYTF. The CDR3 coding sequence is TGCGCCAGCAGCTTGGGGGAAGAGGGGTTCTACACCTTC.

The V call is TRBV3-1, the J call TRBJ1-4; D remains unclear. This CDR3 comprises 15 residues. Per germline, CDR1 LGHDT and CDR2 YNNKEL (reference sequence). Trimming took off 0 bases at V and 5 bases at J, with 10 bases between the two ends. The CDR3 DNA follows: TGTGCCAGCAGCCAAGAAGCGGCGATAAATGAAAAACTGTTTTTT. Amino acid sequence: CASSQEAAINEKLFF.

The CDR3 here is CASSWTGQETQYF. CDR3 bases: TGCGCCAGCAGCTGGACAGGGCAAGAGACCCAGTACTTC. V is TRBV5-1 and J is TRBJ2-5, with 8 bases matching TRBD1. Losses at the gene ends were 3 bases for V and 2 bases for J; bases not matched to a gene: 0. CDR1 is SGHRS, CDR2 YFSETQ, per germline. This CDR3 comprises 13 residues.

This clonotype was observed at least ten times. The gene calls are TRBV18 and TRBJ1-6, with D uncertain. There are 16 residues in the CDR3. Germline V gene lookup returns CDR1 KGHSH and CDR2 LQKENI. The V end was cut by 2 bases, the J end by 0 bases, with 8 bases between. The CDR3 DNA is TGTGCCAGCTCACCAACGGGGAGCTCCTATAATTCACCCCTCCACTTT. It codes for CASSPTGSSYNSPLHF.

This clonotype was detected many times. The rearrangement uses TRBV6-2 or TRBV6-3 and TRBJ1-5; maybe TRBD1 (5 bases). The ends were cut back, 6 bases at V and 2 bases at J, with 14 bases in the middle. Germline V gene lookup returns CDR1 MNHEY and CDR2 SVGEGT. The CDR3 covers 15 residues. CDR3 sequence: CASSYDSRGNQPQHF. The CDR3 DNA reads as TGTGCCAGCAGCTACGACAGTAGGGGCAATCAGCCCCAGCATTTT.

This clonotype was seen ten or more times. The genes are TRBV4-1 and TRBJ2-3, with D possibly TRBD2 on 6 matching bases. Trimming removed 4 bases at V and 2 bases at J, with 16 bases between. The CDR3 sequence is 16 residues long. Germline V gene data show CDR1 as MGHRA and CDR2 as YSYEKL. CDR3 amino acids: CASSRGLRSYTDTQYF. The CDR3 DNA follows: TGCGCCAGCAGCCGGGGACTCCGAAGTTACACAGATACGCAGTATTTT.

This clonotype was seen many times. V is TRBV4-1 and J is TRBJ1-1, with D perhaps TRBD1 (5 bases). Germline-derived CDR1 and CDR2 are MGHRA and YSYEKL. V shed 3 bases and J shed 0 bases, with 14 bases lying between them. The CDR3 contains 16 residues. In DNA, the CDR3 is TGCGCCAGCAGCCAGATAGTAAGGGGCATGAACACTGAAGCTTTCTTT. Translation: CASSQIVRGMNTEAFF.

This clonotype has at least ten counts. The V call is TRBV7-2, the J call TRBJ2-7, with 9 bases that match TRBD1. Trimming at V came to 4 bases and at J to 4 bases, leaving 8 bases not matched to a gene. The CDR3 is 15 amino acids. Germline V gene data show CDR1 as SGHTA and CDR2 as FQGNSA. The CDR3 bases are TGTGCCAGCAGCTACCGGACAGGGGTGATGTACGAGCAGTACTTC. Translated: CASSYRTGVMYEQYF.

The rearrangement links TRBV6-1 to TRBJ2-7; possibly TRBD1 or TRBD2 for D (5 bases each). This CDR3 is built from 13 residues. Per germline, CDR1 MNHNS and CDR2 SASEGT. V lost 5 bases, J lost 5 bases, and 13 bases lay in between. The CDR3 nucleotides are TGTGCCAGCAGTCCGGGGCTGATCGACGAGCAGTACTTC. Its translation is CASSPGLIDEQYF.

At least ten counts were recorded for this clonotype. This sequence joins TRBV19 and TRBJ1-1, with D perhaps TRBD1 (5 bases). CDR3 length: 14 residues. The V end lost 4 bases, the J end lost 5 bases, and 14 bases lay between the germline ends. CDR1 is LNHDA, CDR2 SQIVND, per germline (reference sequence). CDR3 loop: CASSTYRSGTEAFF. The CDR3 DNA follows: TGTGCCAGTAGTACCTACAGGAGTGGAACTGAAGCTTTCTTT.

This clonotype was recorded many times. This rearrangement joins TRBV20-1 to TRBJ1-5, with no clear D. Trimming stripped 3 bases from V and 6 bases from J, with 12 bases between. Per the germline V gene, CDR1 is DFQATT and CDR2 is SNEGSKA (reference sequence). The CDR3 loop spans 13 amino acids. DNA of the CDR3: TGCAGTGCTAGCCTCAGTGTCACTCAGCCCCAGCATTTT. This translates into CSASLSVTQPQHF.

This clonotype occurred many times. V usage is TRBV27 and J usage is TRBJ2-1; D gene ambiguous. The CDR3 contains 14 residues. The germline V and J ends were trimmed by 3 bases and 3 bases, with 9 bases remaining between them. Germline V CDR1 and CDR2: MNHEY, SMNVEV (reference sequence). CDR3 amino acids: CASSFRTYYNEQFF. The CDR3, as DNA: TGTGCCAGCAGTTTTCGAACCTACTACAATGAGCAGTTCTTC.

Worth noting for this clonotype: A far larger clone is one nucleotide away, so this likely arose from a read error. V and J are TRBV12-3 or TRBV12-4 and TRBJ1-2, with 7 bases identical to TRBD1. J lost 6 bases, V lost 7 bases, and 11 bases had no gene match. The CDR3 totals 14 residues. Here the CDR3 DNA reads TGTGCCAGCATCCCCCCAACAGGGGTGGATGGCTACACCTTC. Amino acids: CASIPPTGVDGYTF.